A single T cell receptor beta chain is shown here with its context. Its antigen has not been determined. Per-base quality was not reported, and no clone a single base away is much larger than it. Per the publication, the time point label means: baseline before oral tofacitinib. From alopecia areata patients, peripheral blood was collected along with lesional scalp punch biopsies. PBMCs were isolated by density centrifugation and stained for CD3, CD4 and CD8, after which CD4+ and CD8+ T cells were sorted on a FACSAria. This entry comes from a study of CD8+ T cells in alopecia areata (dated by TCRdb to 2016 to 2019). Broadly, across the study: The treated patients took part in an open-label pilot trial in which moderate-to-severe alopecia areata was treated with oral tofacitinib at 5 to 10 mg twice daily. Patients received tofacitinib for 6 to 18 months and were then followed off drug for 6 months to check for delayed response and recurrence. To study T cell clonal expansion in alopecia areata, the researchers applied high-throughput TCRbeta sequencing to both the C3H/HeJ mouse model and human patients. On the human side, TCRbeta sequencing was run on scalp tissue and on sorted CD4+ and CD8+ peripheral blood T cells from healthy controls and from alopecia areata patients with either patchy or totalis/universalis disease. Tofacitinib-treated patients had biopsies at baseline and at 4 and 24 weeks of treatment, with a later scalp biopsy in several patients. Scalp clonality was compared among normal scalp (n=4), patchy alopecia areata scalp (n=8), and alopecia totalis/universalis scalp (n=8). RNA was obtained with the PAXgene miRNA kit for fixed scalp, the miRNeasy kit for PBMCs, and the RNeasy kit for mouse skin. TCRbeta CDR3 regions were amplified by immunoSEQ multiplex PCR with 35 Vbeta forward and 13 Jbeta reverse primers.

Points the paper makes about the study in general: Higher clonality and more expanded CD8+ clones were observed in lesional scalp than in normal scalp, particularly in alopecia totalis/universalis, a finding suggestive of antigenic drive. Compared with mice, TCR sequences shared between patients were less clear, possibly partly because of HLA diversity across the patient population. Resident alphabeta T cells in normal human skin are also sequenced, complicating scalp TCR repertoire analysis, unlike mouse skin dominated by gammadelta T cells.

Library prep was done by the immunoSEQ multiplex PCR assay. To provide template for TCR sequencing, every sample had RNA extracted and reverse transcribed into cDNA. SuperScript III was used for first-strand cDNA synthesis, primed with a 2:1 mix of oligo-dT and random hexamers. Amplification bias was assessed with a synthetic immune receptor repertoire, and residual bias was removed computationally. As for how the authors treated the data: Raw reads were preprocessed to remove errors, and CDR3 was defined by IMGT conventions from the conserved cysteine to phenylalanine. Clonality was computed as 1 minus the Shannon entropy, with the entropy normalized by log2 of the number of productive unique TCRs. Scalp TCRbeta sequences were cross-referenced with sorted blood CD4 and CD8 repertoires so that the CD4 or CD8 identity of scalp clones could be inferred. Not all clones reach the TCRdb copy of this immuneACCESS table, which keeps in-frame sequences only. Checked studies attribute under half of the gap to unresolved V genes and leave the rest unexplained. The DNA was the basis for D and trimming; V, J and clone size are from that table. For this sample the table gives more than 150,000 clones, of which 59% were detected only once. The ten biggest clones cover roughly 14% of the sample.

CDR1 and CDR2 are read off the germline V gene as SGDLS and YYNGEE. The CDR3 starts with the cysteine, ends with the phenylalanine, and has 14 residues. Only the CDR3 portion is preserved as DNA: 42 bases, with reading frame beginning at the first base. Cut back by 0 bases and 5 bases, the V and J ends lie 11 bases apart. The receptor chain draws on TRBV9 and TRBJ2-5, with the D gene uncertain. This sequence originates from a human donor with alopecia areata. The sample consisted of CD4+ T cells sorted from blood, taken at week 0. The sequence in DNA is TGTGCCAGCAGCGTAGCTACTTATGGGGAGACCCAGTACTTC. Its translation reads: CASSVATYGETQYF.